This T cell receptor (beta chain) was obtained from a study of CD8 T cells in ankylosing spondylitis. Trimming removed 4 bases from V and 6 bases from J; junction bases left unmatched: 7. Germline-derived CDR1 and CDR2 are SGHRS and YFSETQ. This CDR3 has 14 residues. Using its own MiXCR run on the 5' RACE reads, TCRdb lists one record per CDR3 protein. The data hold a few hundred thousand distinct CDR3 sequences, with 10% to 13% observed a single time. On this clonotype: Since a much larger clone is just one base distant, this may be a read error. No conserved phenylalanine or tryptophan is present at the end of the CDR3, so a read error is the likely explanation.

This TCR was sampled from a male donor with ankylosing spondylitis or in good health (not recorded which). This chain uses TRBV5-1 with TRBJ1-2; 9 nucleotides align to TRBD1. Sequenced sample: blood, either unsorted or a sorted T cell fraction (not recorded which). Written as DNA, the CDR3 is TGCGCCAGCAGCGACACAGGGGGCGCGGATGGCTACACCTCC. It is translated as CASSDTGGADGYTS.